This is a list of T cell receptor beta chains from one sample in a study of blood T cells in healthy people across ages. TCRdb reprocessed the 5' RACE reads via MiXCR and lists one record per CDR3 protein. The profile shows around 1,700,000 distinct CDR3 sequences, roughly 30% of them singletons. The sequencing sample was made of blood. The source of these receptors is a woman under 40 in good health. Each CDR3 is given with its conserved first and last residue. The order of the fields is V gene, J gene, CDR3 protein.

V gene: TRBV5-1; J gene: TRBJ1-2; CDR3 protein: CASSSRTGMGDGYTF
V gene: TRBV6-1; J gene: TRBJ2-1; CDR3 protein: CASSEVGYNEQFF
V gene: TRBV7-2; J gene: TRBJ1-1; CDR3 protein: CASRAGQANTEAFF
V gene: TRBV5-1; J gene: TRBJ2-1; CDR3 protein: CASSLMSGGSSYNEQFF
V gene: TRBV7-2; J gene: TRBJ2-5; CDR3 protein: CASSLLPLTSGRDLGETQYF
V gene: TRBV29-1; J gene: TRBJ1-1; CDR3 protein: CSVLVTEAFF
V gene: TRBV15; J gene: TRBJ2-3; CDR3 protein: CATSRDRGQRGPGGTQYF
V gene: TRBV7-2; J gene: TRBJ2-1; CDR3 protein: CASSNLARAEQFF
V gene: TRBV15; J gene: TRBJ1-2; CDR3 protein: CATSRDTAGYGYTF
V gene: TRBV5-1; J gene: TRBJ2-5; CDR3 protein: CASSLIHSSKETQYF